This T cell receptor beta chain was retrieved from a study of shared clonotypes between healthy human individuals. The study's findings and limits: Donor scarcity curtailed the genetic and exposure-history diversity represented herein.

Regarding this clone: Its target is unknown. This CDR3 is also generated by other DNA sequences in the sample.

CD45RO-negative, CCR7-positively selected cells formed the naive CD8 fraction, excluding terminally differentiated effector memory CD45RA+ cells. Deep-level settings were used for running the assay. Replicate PCRs for sorted subsets used 200 ng DNA; this equaled 30,000 to 35,000 T cell genomes. Only in-frame clones appear in the TCRdb table, and some are missing; sequencing was by immunoSEQ multiplex PCR. In the table there are roughly 2,000,000 clones, around 93% of which are singletons. This CDR3 comprises 10 residues. V was trimmed by 6 bases and J by 4 bases, leaving 7 bases between them. Germline assignment: CDR1 DFQATT and CDR2 SNEGSKA (reference sequence).

Sequenced sample: naive CD8+ T cells from PBMCs. The receptor was derived from a man between 18 and 35 years old in good health. Some clones in this sample may be carry-over from other donors' samples. The rearrangement uses TRBV20-1 and TRBJ2-7; weak D call: TRBD2 (5 bases). As DNA, the CDR3 is TGCAGTGCCCCGGGGTACGAGCAGTACTTC. It yields the protein CSAPGYEQYF.